These T cell receptor beta chains were read from a single sample in a study of blood T cell repertoires in COVID-19. Profiled with immunoSEQ multiplex PCR; TCRdb holds only in-frame clones, not every one. The sample lists around 230,000 clones; 83% were seen once. The sequenced sample was peripheral blood. These receptor sequences come from a woman in her thirties or forties with active or convalescent COVID-19. The CDR3 runs from the conserved cysteine through the conserved F or W. A D gene is named only where the DNA matches it firmly. The size entry is marked missing in some rows and otherwise reads once, few, many or a size class.

cdr3_aa: CASSPGQNYGYTF
cdr3_nt: TGTGCCAGTAGCCCCGGACAGAACTATGGCTACACCTTC
v_call: TRBV19
clone_size: NA
j_call: TRBJ1-2
d_call: NA

cdr3_aa: CASSEERAGNQPQHF
cdr3_nt: TGTGCCAGCAGTGAGGAGAGGGCAGGAAATCAGCCCCAGCATTTT
v_call: TRBV6-1
clone_size: NA
j_call: TRBJ1-5
d_call: NA

cdr3_aa: CASQLVRLNTGELFF
cdr3_nt: TGTGCCAGCCAGTTGGTCAGGCTCAACACCGGGGAGCTGTTTTTT
v_call: TRBV6-5
clone_size: NA
j_call: TRBJ2-2
d_call: NA

cdr3_aa: CASSPTGGRGLNPYSNQPQHF
cdr3_nt: TGTGCCAGCAGCCCCACCGGGGGGCGGGGACTCAACCCCTATAGCAATCAGCCCCAGCATTTT
v_call: TRBV3-1/TRBV3-2
clone_size: NA
j_call: TRBJ1-5
d_call: NA

cdr3_aa: CASSVTGPPNRETQYF
cdr3_nt: TGTGCCAGCAGCGTCACAGGGCCGCCGAACAGGGAGACCCAGTACTTC
v_call: TRBV9
clone_size: NA
j_call: TRBJ2-5
d_call: NA

cdr3_aa: CASSSRDLPIADTQYF
cdr3_nt: TGTGCCAGCAGCTCCCGGGACTTACCAATCGCAGATACGCAGTATTTT
v_call: TRBV11-3
clone_size: NA
j_call: TRBJ2-3
d_call: NA

cdr3_aa: CASSLVGGQRAFF
cdr3_nt: TGTGCCAGCAGCTTGGTCGGGGGTCAAAGGGCTTTCTTT
v_call: TRBV5-5
clone_size: NA
j_call: TRBJ1-1
d_call: NA

cdr3_aa: CASSFNSGETQYF
cdr3_nt: TGTGCCAGCAGCTTTAATAGCGGAGAGACCCAGTACTTC
v_call: TRBV7-2
clone_size: NA
j_call: TRBJ2-5
d_call: NA

cdr3_aa: CASSQESGLAGGSPQYF
cdr3_nt: TGCGCCAGCAGCCAAGAGTCAGGACTAGCGGGAGGGAGCCCGCAGTATTTT
v_call: TRBV4-1
clone_size: NA
j_call: TRBJ2-3
d_call: TRBD2

cdr3_aa: CASTLSDYGYTF
cdr3_nt: TGTGCCAGCACCCTTTCAGATTATGGCTACACCTTC
v_call: TRBV7-8
clone_size: NA
j_call: TRBJ1-2
d_call: NA

cdr3_aa: CASSRRGPDTNEQFF
cdr3_nt: TGTGCCAGCAGCCGGCGGGGCCCAGATACCAATGAGCAGTTCTTC
v_call: TRBV5-4
clone_size: few
j_call: TRBJ2-1
d_call: NA

cdr3_aa: CASSITGTGGGQPQHF
cdr3_nt: TGCGCCAGCAGCATAACCGGGACAGGGGGCGGTCAGCCCCAGCATTTT
v_call: TRBV5-1
clone_size: once
j_call: TRBJ1-5
d_call: TRBD1

cdr3_aa: CASSGYRGPPGGYTF
cdr3_nt: TGTGCCAGCAGCGGTTACAGGGGTCCCCCTGGGGGCTACACCTTC
v_call: TRBV9
clone_size: NA
j_call: TRBJ1-2
d_call: TRBD1

cdr3_aa: CASSLTGGPPNYGYTF
cdr3_nt: TGCGCCAGCAGCTTAACAGGGGGACCTCCTAACTATGGCTACACCTTC
v_call: TRBV5-1
clone_size: NA
j_call: TRBJ1-2
d_call: TRBD1

cdr3_aa: CASSFRDREDYTF
cdr3_nt: TGTGCCAGCAGTTTCCGGGACAGGGAGGATTACACCTTC
v_call: TRBV6-5
clone_size: NA
j_call: TRBJ1-2
d_call: TRBD1

cdr3_aa: CATSDPSTGGSQETQYF
cdr3_nt: TGTGCCACCAGTGATCCATCGACAGGGGGTAGCCAAGAGACCCAGTACTTC
v_call: TRBV24-1
clone_size: NA
j_call: TRBJ2-5
d_call: TRBD1

cdr3_aa: CASSLFSGTGAGYTF
cdr3_nt: TGCGCCAGCAGCTTGTTTTCGGGTACAGGGGCCGGCTACACCTTC
v_call: TRBV5-1
clone_size: NA
j_call: TRBJ1-2
d_call: TRBD1

cdr3_aa: CASTPGTGNTEAFF
cdr3_nt: TGCGCCAGCACCCCCGGGACAGGGAATACTGAAGCTTTCTTT
v_call: TRBV5-1
clone_size: few
j_call: TRBJ1-1
d_call: TRBD1

cdr3_aa: CASSLDSYYGYTF
cdr3_nt: TGTGCCAGTAGTCTCGACAGCTACTATGGCTACACCTTC
v_call: TRBV19
clone_size: once
j_call: TRBJ1-2
d_call: NA

cdr3_aa: CASGQGRVLAKNIQYF
cdr3_nt: TGTGCCAGCGGCCAGGGGCGGGTCCTAGCCAAAAACATTCAGTACTTC
v_call: TRBV27
clone_size: NA
j_call: TRBJ2-4
d_call: NA

cdr3_aa: CASSRMGGSRGEQFF
cdr3_nt: TGTGCCAGCAGTCGAATGGGGGGGTCGAGAGGTGAGCAGTTCTTC
v_call: TRBV2
clone_size: NA
j_call: TRBJ2-1
d_call: TRBD2

cdr3_aa: CASSLRGLTGDTQYF
cdr3_nt: TGTGCCAGCAGCTTAAGAGGGCTCACAGGGGATACGCAGTATTTT
v_call: TRBV7-8
clone_size: NA
j_call: TRBJ2-3
d_call: NA

cdr3_aa: CASSLDKGWKAFF
cdr3_nt: TGTGCCAGCAGCTTAGATAAGGGGTGGAAAGCTTTCTTT
v_call: TRBV7-9
clone_size: NA
j_call: TRBJ1-1
d_call: NA

cdr3_aa: CASSPSGTGDEKLFF
cdr3_nt: TGTGCCAGCAGCCCCTCTGGGACAGGGGATGAAAAACTGTTTTTT
v_call: TRBV7-9
clone_size: NA
j_call: TRBJ1-4
d_call: TRBD1

cdr3_aa: CASSLPNTEAFF
cdr3_nt: TGTGCCAGCAGTCTCCCGAACACTGAAGCTTTCTTT
v_call: TRBV28
clone_size: NA
j_call: TRBJ1-1
d_call: NA

cdr3_aa: CASSLAGRGVLNSPLHF
cdr3_nt: TGTGCCAGCAGCTTAGCGGGGAGGGGGGTCCTCAATTCACCCCTCCACTTT
v_call: TRBV7-2
clone_size: NA
j_call: TRBJ1-6
d_call: NA

cdr3_aa: CASSVEAGLYYGYTF
cdr3_nt: TGTGCCAGCAGCGTAGAGGCAGGACTTTACTATGGCTACACCTTC
v_call: TRBV9
clone_size: NA
j_call: TRBJ1-2
d_call: NA